Following are 24 T cell receptor beta chains from one sample sequenced in a study of radiotherapy plus CTLA-4 blockade in lung cancer. The assay was immunoSEQ multiplex PCR, and TCRdb's table has in-frame clones only and misses some. The table has approximately 70,000 clones, less than 85% seen once. Material: peripheral blood, obtained from a patient treated with radiotherapy plus ipilimumab. These receptor sequences come from a human donor with non-small cell lung cancer whose response to radiotherapy plus ipilimumab could not be evaluated. Some clones in this sample may be carry-over from other donors' samples.

The J gene is TRBJ1-1, the V gene TRBV4-3; no clear D. V lost 0 bases, J lost 0 bases, and 5 bases lay in between. Germline V gene lookup returns CDR1 LGHNA and CDR2 YSLEER. There are 14 residues in the CDR3. CDR3 amino acids: CASSQEQVNTEAFF. In DNA, the CDR3 is TGCGCCAGCAGCCAAGAGCAGGTGAACACTGAAGCTTTCTTT.

The chain employs TRBV2 and TRBJ1-2, with D unclear. Germline CDR1 and CDR2: SNHLY and FYNNEI. V lost 1 base and J lost 7, with 10 bases in between. There are 13 residues in the CDR3. In DNA form, the CDR3 reads TGTGCCAGCAGTGAAGTCGGGTTGGGTGGCTACACCTTC. It is translated as CASSEVGLGGYTF.

The chain employs TRBV5-4 and TRBJ2-7; D might be TRBD1 (5 bases). The CDR3 consists of 14 residues. V lost 0 bases, J lost 2 bases, and 9 bases lay in between. Germline V gene lookup returns CDR1 SGHNT and CDR2 YYREEE (reference sequence). The CDR3 DNA is TGTGCCAGCAGCTTGGGGGGCAGGGCCTACGAGCAGTACTTC. Protein: CASSLGGRAYEQYF. Supplemented by reference TRBV5-4 and TRBJ2-7, the full variable domain reads ETGVTQSPTHLIKTRGQQVTLRCSSQSGHNTVSWYQQALGQGPQFIFQYYREEENGRGNFPPRFSGLQFPNYSSELNVNALELDDSALYLCASSLGGRAYEQYFGPGTRLTVT.

J is TRBJ1-5 and V is TRBV7-2, with 7 bases fitting TRBD1. Germline V CDR1 and CDR2: SGHTA, FQGNSA. The CDR3 contains 16 residues. After removal of 1 base from V and 0 bases from J, the junction contained 3 bases not matched to a gene. CDR3 coding DNA: TGTGCCAGCAGCTTAGGGGGACAGTATAGCAATCAGCCCCAGCATTTT. Translated, it gives CASSLGGQYSNQPQHF.

The V and J genes are TRBV6-1 and TRBJ2-7, with D perhaps matching TRBD1 (8 bases). The CDR3 has 16 amino acids. Trimming shortened V by 4 bases and J by 3 bases, and 19 bases separated the two germline ends. Germline CDR1 MNHNS, CDR2 SASEGT. CDR3 coding DNA: TGTGCCAGCAGTGTTTACAGGGGGGAGGGTTACTACGAGCAGTACTTC. It specifies CASSVYRGEGYYEQYF.

V usage is TRBV7-6 and J usage is TRBJ2-7, with D possibly being TRBD1 (6 bases). CDR1 and CDR2 from the germline V gene are SGHVS and FNYEAQ. The CDR3 is 16 residues long. V lost 5 bases to trimming and J lost 1 base, with 18 bases between them. This CDR3 reads CASSPNRQGLSYEQYF. CDR3 nucleotides: TGTGCCAGCAGCCCCAATCGGCAGGGGCTATCCTACGAGCAGTACTTC.

The gene calls are TRBV5-6 and TRBJ2-7, with D uncertain. V was trimmed by 4 bases and J by 0 bases, leaving 5 bases between them. The CDR3 has 12 residues. Germline assignment: CDR1 SGHDT and CDR2 YYEEEE. In DNA form, the CDR3 reads TGTGCCAGCAGCCCAGACTCCTACGAGCAGTACTTC. Its translation: CASSPDSYEQYF.

This rearrangement joins TRBV11-2 to TRBJ2-2; 8 positions agree with TRBD1. V shed 2 bases and J 4 bases; nucleotides not matched to a gene: 9. Germline loops: CDR1 SGHAT, CDR2 FQNNGV. The CDR3 has 17 residues. CDR3 coding DNA: TGTGCCAGCAGCTTACCCTCGACAGGGGAGGCCACCGGGGAGCTGTTTTTT. Protein product: CASSLPSTGEATGELFF.

The chain is built from TRBV7-2 and TRBJ2-1; perhaps TRBD2 as D (6 bases). The CDR3 spans 16 residues. Germline assignment: CDR1 SGHTA and CDR2 FQGNSA. V was pared by 5 bases and J by 4 bases, with 18 bases between. DNA for the CDR3: TGTGCCAGCAGCGCCTCTCCGGGACTGATATACAATGAGCAGTTCTTC. Its translation is CASSASPGLIYNEQFF. Combining the CDR3 with reference TRBV7-2 and TRBJ2-1 gives the whole variable domain GAGVSQSPSNKVTEKGKDVELRCDPISGHTALYWYRQSLGQGLEFLIYFQGNSAPDKSGLPSDRFSAERTGGSVSTLTIQRTQQEDSAVYLCASSASPGLIYNEQFFGPGTRLTVL.

The rearrangement links TRBV4-3 to TRBJ2-5; 9 bases fit TRBD1. The J call may be mistaken, given a closer DNA end match to TRBJ2-7. This CDR3 has 15 amino acids. CDR1 is LGHNA, CDR2 YSLEER, per germline. This CDR3 is CASSQAPGQGYEQYF. The CDR3 region has the DNA TGCGCCAGCAGCCAAGCTCCGGGACAGGGCTACGAGCAGTACTTC.

This rearrangement joins TRBV5-1 to TRBJ1-6; TRBD1 agrees at 8 bases. The CDR3 has 14 residues. The V and J ends lost 1 base and 10 bases, in that order; junction bases with no gene match: 4. CDR1 and CDR2 from the germline V gene are SGHRS and YFSETQ. The CDR3 bases are TGCGCCAGCAGCTTGCAGGGGGCGGAATCACCCCTCCACTTT. Translating gives CASSLQGAESPLHF. The whole variable domain, filled in from reference TRBV5-1 and TRBJ1-6, reads KAGVTQTPRYLIKTRGQQVTLSCSPISGHRSVSWYQQTPGQGLQFLFEYFSETQRNKGNFPGRFSGRQFSNSRSEMNVSTLELGDSALYLCASSLQGAESPLHFGNGTRLTVT.

The gene calls are TRBV21-1 and TRBJ1-5; whether TRBD1, the table's D call, matches the DNA was not checked. TRBV21-1 is a documented pseudogene. The CDR3 has 15 amino acids. CDR3 DNA sequence: TGTGCCAGCAGCATCGGACAGGGGGCTAATCAGCCCCAGCATTTT. Residues: CASSIGQGANQPQHF.

V and J are TRBV30 and TRBJ1-4; 10 nucleotides align to TRBD1. The CDR3 runs 13 residues. V was clipped by 2 bases and J by 8 bases; unmatched bases: 2. Germline V gives CDR1 GTSNPN, CDR2 SVGIG (reference sequence). The CDR3 DNA sequence: TGTGCCTGGAGTACGGACAGGGGGGAAAAACTGTTTTTT. It is translated as CAWSTDRGEKLFF.

This clone was seen a handful of times. The chain is built from TRBV18 and TRBJ1-3, with TRBD1 matching 10 bases. The V gene's germline CDR1 is KGHSH and CDR2 LQKENI. Unmatched junction bases numbered 8, after V lost 5 bases and J lost 1 base. The CDR3 totals 17 residues. The CDR3 sequence is CASSTRQGARSGNTIYF. CDR3 DNA sequence: TGTGCCAGCTCAACTCGACAGGGGGCGCGGTCTGGAAACACCATATATTTT.

The V gene is TRBV7-9, the J gene TRBJ1-5, with D maybe TRBD1 (6 bases). The V gene's germline CDR1 is SEHNR and CDR2 FQNEAQ (reference sequence). V lost 1 base and J lost 6, with 13 bases in between. The CDR3 totals 15 residues. The CDR3 sequence is CASSLEGGGGQPQHF. CDR3 nucleotides: TGTGCCAGCAGCTTAGAAGGGGGGGGCGGTCAGCCCCAGCATTTT.

The chain joins TRBV7-2 to TRBJ2-2; D uncertain. Trimming pared 3 bases from V and 0 bases from J, leaving 5 bases between. This CDR3 comprises 14 residues. In germline, CDR1 is SGHTA, CDR2 FQGNSA. CDR3 loop: CASSFQSNTGELFF. DNA of the CDR3: TGTGCCAGCAGCTTTCAATCGAACACCGGGGAGCTGTTTTTT.

J is TRBJ2-6 and V is TRBV19; TRBD1 matches 7 bases. The junction had 6 bases not matched to a gene; V was cut back by 4 bases and J by 0 bases. This CDR3 region has 17 residues. Germline-derived CDR1 and CDR2 are LNHDA and SQIVND (reference sequence). Here the CDR3 reads CASSRGQLGSGANVLTF. The CDR3 DNA follows: TGTGCCAGTAGTAGGGGACAGCTCGGCTCTGGGGCCAACGTCCTGACTTTC.

This clone was found once. V is TRBV5-1 and J is TRBJ1-2; TRBD1 is a possible D gene (5 bases). The CDR3 sequence is 14 residues long. Germline loops: CDR1 SGHRS, CDR2 YFSETQ. V lost 0 bases to trimming and J lost 6 bases, with 12 bases between them. CDR3 region: CASSLADGAHGYTF. CDR3 coding DNA: TGCGCCAGCAGCTTGGCCGATGGGGCCCATGGCTACACCTTC.

The chain uses TRBV12-5 and TRBJ2-7; 7 bases are a match to TRBD1. Germline V CDR1 and CDR2: LGHNT, FRNRAP. The trim removed 6 bases at V and 3 bases at J, leaving 2 bases unmatched. The CDR3 extends over 12 amino acids. The CDR3 coding sequence is TGTGCTAGTGGAAGGGACAGCTACGAGCAGTACTTC. Protein sequence: CASGRDSYEQYF.

This clone was seen only once. The chain is built from TRBV2 and TRBJ2-1; 7 bases are shared with TRBD2. CDR3 size: 14 residues. Germline assignment: CDR1 SNHLY and CDR2 FYNNEI. Losses at the gene ends were 5 bases for V and 3 bases for J; bases not matched to a gene: 4. The chain's CDR3 is CASSPGDYYNEQFF. The CDR3 DNA sequence: TGTGCCAGCAGTCCGGGGGACTACTACAATGAGCAGTTCTTC.

The chain is built from TRBV5-6 and TRBJ2-3, with 8 positions matching TRBD2. V dropped 1 base and J dropped 1; count of bases not matched to a gene: 11. The germline CDR1 and CDR2 sequences are SGHDT and YYEEEE. The length of the CDR3 is 18 residues. In DNA, the CDR3 is TGTGCCAGCAGCTTGCCCCCCGGGGCCGGGGGGGGCACAGATACGCAGTATTTT. It is translated as CASSLPPGAGGGTDTQYF.

The chain has TRBV19 and TRBJ1-4; no reliable D call. This CDR3 is 16 amino acids long. With 8 bases removed from V and 7 bases from J, the gap between germline ends came to 23 bases. The V gene's germline CDR1 is LNHDA and CDR2 SQIVND (reference sequence). CDR3 region: CASGRGNTASSEKLFF. The CDR3 coding sequence is TGTGCCAGTGGGCGGGGTAATACGGCCTCGAGTGAAAAACTGTTTTTT.

V gene TRBV6-6 combines with J gene TRBJ1-2; 7 bases agree with TRBD1. The CDR3 covers 14 residues. J gave up 2 bases and V 5 bases, and 5 bases lay outside the gene matches. Germline CDR1 is MNHNY and CDR2 is SVGAGI (reference sequence). The CDR3 loop is CASSPETGNYGYTF. The DNA of the CDR3 is TGTGCCAGCAGTCCCGAGACAGGGAACTATGGCTACACCTTC.

This clone came up a few times. The chain employs TRBV28 and TRBJ1-5; 9 nucleotides match TRBD1. The CDR3 loop spans 15 amino acids. The germline CDR1 and CDR2 sequences are MDHEN and SYDVKM. Unmatched junction bases numbered 1, after V lost 2 bases and J lost 2 bases. The CDR3 is CASSLRQGGNQPQHF. In DNA, the CDR3 is TGTGCCAGCAGTTTACGACAGGGGGGCAATCAGCCCCAGCATTTT.